Following are 30 T cell receptor beta chains from one sample sequenced in a study of shared clonotypes between healthy human individuals. Here immunoSEQ multiplex PCR was the method, and the copy in TCRdb shows in-frame clones only, minus some. The sample has fewer than 2.5 million clones; approximately 93% are singletons. The material sequenced was naive CD4+ T cells from PBMCs. Subset denoted: CD45RA+ positively selected. Receptor source: a young man in good health. Some clones in this sample may be carry-over from other donors' samples.

The rearrangement links TRBV5-1 to TRBJ2-1; TRBD2 agrees at 12 bases. Germline V lookup: CDR1 SGHRS, CDR2 YFSETQ. Trimming removed 0 bases from V and 4 bases from J; junction bases left unmatched: 5. The CDR3 spans 17 residues. Written as DNA, the CDR3 is TGCGCCAGCAGCTTGGCCCTAGCGGGAGGGCTTTACAATGAGCAGTTCTTC. Amino acids: CASSLALAGGLYNEQFF.

The sample holds one count of this clone. The chain has TRBV6-5 and TRBJ2-4; no reliable D call. This CDR3 spans 10 amino acids. Per the germline V gene, CDR1 is MNHEY and CDR2 is SVGAGI. V lost 9 bases and J 14 bases, leaving 14 bases between the germline ends. The CDR3 loop reads CASGREKEYF. Here the CDR3 DNA reads TGTGCCAGTGGAAGAGAGAAGGAGTACTTC.

This chain uses TRBV10-3 with TRBJ2-3; tentatively, D is TRBD2 (5 bases). This CDR3 has 15 amino acids. The germline V gene encodes CDR1 ENHRY and CDR2 SYGVKD. Trimming left V 3 bases short and J 3 bases short, with 13 bases between. The CDR3 is CAISDGKGVTDTQYF. The CDR3 coding sequence is TGTGCCATCAGTGATGGAAAGGGAGTGACAGATACGCAGTATTTT.

The gene calls are TRBV5-1 and TRBJ2-7; D possibly uses TRBD1 or TRBD2 (5 bases each). The germline gives CDR1 SGHRS, CDR2 YFSETQ. The CDR3 sequence is 14 residues long. V lost 0 bases, J lost 3 bases, and 10 bases lay in between. CDR3 in DNA: TGCGCCAGCAGCTTGGATGGGGGTCTCTACGAGCAGTACTTC. This translates into CASSLDGGLYEQYF.

The gene calls are TRBV7-2 and TRBJ2-7; TRBD1 is a possible D gene (6 bases). Deletions cut 1 base from V and 0 bases from J, with 19 bases between. Germline V gene lookup returns CDR1 SGHTA and CDR2 FQGNSA. This CDR3 region has 18 residues. The chain's CDR3 is CASSLEATEWTVSYEQYF. The CDR3 nucleotides are TGTGCCAGCAGCTTAGAGGCGACTGAATGGACAGTCTCCTACGAGCAGTACTTC.

V gene TRBV11-2 combines with J gene TRBJ1-1; the match to TRBD1 covers 7 bases. V dropped 1 base and J dropped 5; count of bases not matched to a gene: 10. This CDR3 has 16 amino acids. The germline V gene encodes CDR1 SGHAT and CDR2 FQNNGV. CDR3 bases: TGTGCCAGCAGCTTAGGGGTAGGGGGCGCGAGGACTGAAGCTTTCTTT. Protein sequence: CASSLGVGGARTEAFF.

The sample holds one count of this clone. The gene calls are TRBV29-1 and TRBJ2-1; TRBD2 agrees at 10 bases. Germline V gives CDR1 SQVTM, CDR2 ANQGSEA. This CDR3 contains 15 residues. The trim removed 3 bases at V and 4 bases at J, leaving 6 bases unmatched. For the CDR3, the DNA is TGCAGCGTTGATAGCGGGAGGAACACTTACAATGAGCAGTTCTTC. This sequence encodes CSVDSGRNTYNEQFF.

In its sample, this clone was seen once. V and J are TRBV6-1 and TRBJ1-1, with a weak D call TRBD1 (5 bases). CDR1 is MNHNS, CDR2 SASEGT, per germline. With 4 bases removed from V and 4 bases from J, the gap between germline ends came to 10 bases. The CDR3 spans 13 residues. The chain's CDR3 is CASSVSGITEAFF. The CDR3, as DNA: TGTGCCAGCAGTGTATCAGGGATCACTGAAGCTTTCTTT.

The V call is TRBV2, the J call TRBJ2-1; 9 positions agree with TRBD2. Germline CDR1 is SNHLY and CDR2 is FYNNEI. The CDR3 covers 15 residues. The V and J ends lost 4 bases and 2 bases, in that order; junction bases with no gene match: 3. Here the CDR3 reads CASSVLAGTYNEQFF. CDR3 DNA sequence: TGTGCCAGCAGTGTTCTAGCGGGGACCTACAATGAGCAGTTCTTC.

This chain connects TRBV4-3 to TRBJ1-5; no clear D gene. Germline CDR1 is LGHNA and CDR2 is YSLEER. V gave up 0 bases and J gave up 5 bases, with 11 bases separating them. The CDR3 runs 15 residues. This CDR3 reads CASSQDVVGDQPQHF. CDR3 DNA sequence: TGCGCCAGCAGCCAAGATGTGGTCGGAGATCAGCCCCAGCATTTT.

This sequence joins TRBV13 and TRBJ2-4, with D possibly being TRBD1 or TRBD2 (6 bases each). The CDR3 runs 16 residues. Germline CDR1 PRHDT, CDR2 FYEKMQ (reference sequence). V lost 4 bases, J lost 4 bases, and 17 bases lay in between. CDR3 region: CASSSGARAVKNIQYF. The CDR3 nucleotides read TGTGCCAGCAGCTCGGGGGCGAGGGCGGTTAAAAACATTCAGTACTTC.

V usage is TRBV27 and J usage is TRBJ2-2, with D perhaps TRBD2 (6 bases). The CDR3 covers 15 residues. CDR1 MNHEY and CDR2 SMNVEV come from the germline V gene (reference sequence). Trimming took off 4 bases at V and 0 bases at J, with 9 bases between the two ends. The CDR3 coding sequence is TGTGCCAGCAGTTCGCGGGGTACGAACACCGGGGAGCTGTTTTTT. Amino acids: CASSSRGTNTGELFF.

The rearrangement links TRBV20-1 to TRBJ2-7, with 7 bases aligning to TRBD2. The V and J ends lost 3 bases and 6 bases, in that order; junction bases with no gene match: 2. Per the germline V gene, CDR1 is DFQATT and CDR2 is SNEGSKA (reference sequence). CDR3 length: 11 residues. CDR3 bases: TGCAGTGCTAGCGGGAGGACCGAGCAGTACTTC. Its translation: CSASGRTEQYF.

This clone was detected once. V is TRBV5-8 and J is TRBJ1-1; possible D gene TRBD1, 5 bases. V was trimmed by 3 bases and J by 0 bases, leaving 9 bases between them. From germline, CDR1 is SGHTS and CDR2 YDEGEE. This CDR3 is built from 14 residues. The CDR3 loop is CASSWAGMNTEAFF. DNA of the CDR3: TGTGCCAGCAGCTGGGCAGGGATGAACACTGAAGCTTTCTTT.

This clone was detected only once. This CDR3 is also generated by other DNA sequences in the sample. The chain couples TRBV5-1 to TRBJ2-2; 7 nucleotides align to TRBD1. CDR3 size: 15 residues. Germline lookup yields CDR1 SGHRS and CDR2 YFSETQ. V was pared by 3 bases and J by 1 base, with 3 bases of the junction left unmatched. The CDR3 region is CASSSRQGNTGELFF. The CDR3 coding sequence is TGCGCCAGCAGCTCCAGACAGGGGAACACCGGGGAGCTGTTTTTT. Full variable domain (missing parts from reference TRBV5-1 and TRBJ2-2): KAGVTQTPRYLIKTRGQQVTLSCSPISGHRSVSWYQQTPGQGLQFLFEYFSETQRNKGNFPGRFSGRQFSNSRSEMNVSTLELGDSALYLCASSSRQGNTGELFFGEGSRLTVL.

This clone appeared a single time. The rearrangement uses TRBV5-1 and TRBJ2-7, with 7 bases identical to TRBD1. Germline-derived CDR1 and CDR2 are SGHRS and YFSETQ. The CDR3 spans 15 residues. The junction had 5 bases not matched to a gene; V was cut back by 0 bases and J by 2 bases. This chain's CDR3 is CASSLGGTVTYEQYF. The CDR3 DNA sequence: TGCGCCAGCAGCTTGGGGGGGACAGTGACCTACGAGCAGTACTTC.

The gene calls are TRBV2 and TRBJ1-2; D remains ambiguous. Germline V gene data show CDR1 as SNHLY and CDR2 as FYNNEI. V was cut by 7 bases and J by 3 bases, with 12 bases left in between. The CDR3 contains 13 residues. CDR3 protein: CASITETYYGYTF. DNA of the CDR3: TGTGCCAGCATTACGGAAACCTACTATGGCTACACCTTC. The variable domain in full, with the rest retrieved from reference TRBV2 and TRBJ1-2, is EPEVTQTPSHQVTQMGQEVILRCVPISNHLYFYWYRQILGQKVEFLVSFYNNEISEKSEIFDDQFSVERPDGSNFTLKIRSTKLEDSAMYFCASITETYYGYTFGSGTRLTVV.

The chain joins TRBV10-3 to TRBJ2-2; 8 bases align to TRBD1. The CDR3 extends over 14 amino acids. The germline CDR1 and CDR2 sequences are ENHRY and SYGVKD. With 6 bases clipped from V and 4 bases from J, the junction kept 4 bases outside the gene matches. Written as DNA, the CDR3 is TGTGCCATCAGCAGGGGGCAGAGCACCGGGGAGCTGTTTTTT. It encodes CAISRGQSTGELFF.

As regards this clone: Other DNA sequences within the sample encode an identical CDR3. This chain uses TRBV6-6 with TRBJ2-5; D gene ambiguous. CDR1 MNHNY and CDR2 SVGAGI come from the germline V gene (reference sequence). CDR3 size: 11 residues. With 2 bases removed from V and 5 bases from J, the gap between germline ends came to 3 bases. The CDR3 region is CASSYGETQYF. The CDR3 DNA reads as TGTGCCAGCAGTTACGGGGAGACCCAGTACTTC.

The rearrangement uses TRBV11-2 and TRBJ2-2; TRBD2 is a possible D gene (5 bases). V lost 6 bases, J lost 1 base, and 15 bases lay in between. The CDR3 is 16 amino acids. The germline CDR1 and CDR2 sequences are SGHAT and FQNNGV. Written as DNA, the CDR3 is TGTGCCAGCAGGCGGGTTCAGGCAGTGAACACCGGGGAGCTGTTTTTT. Amino acids: CASRRVQAVNTGELFF.

The sample holds one count of this clone. J is TRBJ2-5 and V is TRBV5-1; possibly TRBD1 for D (7 bases). Judging by the DNA end, TRBJ2-7 fits better; the J call may be wrong. Germline CDR1 SGHRS, CDR2 YFSETQ. This CDR3 comprises 13 residues. The CDR3 coding sequence is TGCGCCAGCAGCGCGGGACAGCCCTACGAGCAGTACTTC. It specifies CASSAGQPYEQYF.

The genes are TRBV15 and TRBJ1-4; TRBD1 is a possible D gene (5 bases). CDR1 is LNHNV and CDR2 is YYDKDF in the germline V gene (reference sequence). The CDR3 length is 15 residues. V lost 3 bases and J 7 bases, leaving 15 bases between the germline ends. The CDR3 nucleotides read TGTGCCACCAGCAGGCAGGGTTTTTTAGGTGAAAAACTGTTTTTT. Translation gives CATSRQGFLGEKLFF.

The chain recombines TRBV29-1 with TRBJ2-7; a possible D gene is TRBD2 (6 bases). CDR1 SQVTM and CDR2 ANQGSEA come from the germline V gene. There are 11 residues in the CDR3. The V end was cut by 7 bases, the J end by 3 bases, with 10 bases between. CDR3 region: CSAGGDYEQYF. CDR3 nucleotide sequence: TGCAGCGCCGGCGGGGACTACGAGCAGTACTTC.

This sequence joins TRBV11-3 and TRBJ1-6; D is perhaps TRBD1 (5 bases). Per the germline V gene, CDR1 is SGHNT and CDR2 is YENEEA. The CDR3 runs to 14 residues. V was cut by 5 bases and J by 7 bases, with 12 bases left in between. Here the CDR3 reads CASSQGRVNSPLHF. The CDR3 bases are TGTGCCAGCAGCCAGGGCAGGGTGAATTCACCCCTCCACTTT.

The V and J genes are TRBV7-9 and TRBJ2-7, with TRBD1 matching 9 bases. The ends lost 1 base at V and 7 bases at J; junction bases unmatched: 11. Per the germline V gene, CDR1 is SEHNR and CDR2 is FQNEAQ (reference sequence). CDR3 length equals 16 residues. The CDR3 DNA reads TGTGCCAGCAGCTTAGGTGCCGTGACAGGGGGGTCGGAGCAGTACTTC. This sequence encodes CASSLGAVTGGSEQYF.

This clone came up a few times. The chain joins TRBV6-6 to TRBJ2-1; 8 nucleotides match TRBD2. J gave up 0 bases and V 0 bases, and 1 base lay outside the gene matches. The CDR3 extends over 16 amino acids. CDR1 MNHNY and CDR2 SVGAGI come from the germline V gene (reference sequence). The CDR3 nucleotides are TGTGCCAGCAGTTACTCGAGCGGGAGCTCCTACAATGAGCAGTTCTTC. Encoded protein: CASSYSSGSSYNEQFF.

The V gene is TRBV5-1, the J gene TRBJ2-1; no definite D call. Germline V gives CDR1 SGHRS, CDR2 YFSETQ. V was shortened by 6 bases and J by 9 bases, with 19 bases between the two germline ends. The CDR3 runs to 14 residues. CDR3 in amino acids: CASTPSGAAAEQFF. The CDR3 DNA sequence: TGCGCCAGCACCCCCTCGGGCGCGGCGGCTGAGCAGTTCTTC. Looking up the rest from reference TRBV5-1 and TRBJ2-1 gives the full variable domain: KAGVTQTPRYLIKTRGQQVTLSCSPISGHRSVSWYQQTPGQGLQFLFEYFSETQRNKGNFPGRFSGRQFSNSRSEMNVSTLELGDSALYLCASTPSGAAAEQFFGPGTRLTVL.

The rearrangement links TRBV6-5 to TRBJ1-2, with D perhaps matching TRBD1 (6 bases). The CDR3 spans 13 residues. The V and J ends lost 6 bases and 8 bases respectively, with 16 bases between them. Germline CDR1 reads MNHEY; CDR2 reads SVGAGI. CDR3 region: CASRIPGGGGYTF. CDR3 nucleotide sequence: TGTGCCAGCAGAATCCCCGGGGGCGGGGGCTACACCTTC.

This chain uses TRBV18 with TRBJ2-5, with TRBD2 matching 10 bases. Trimming took 0 bases from V and 5 from J; bases not matched to a gene: 9. This CDR3 has 17 residues. Germline V lookup: CDR1 KGHSH, CDR2 LQKENI. This CDR3 is CASSPPTSSGRVETQYF. Written as DNA, the CDR3 is TGTGCCAGCTCACCACCGACTTCTAGCGGGAGAGTCGAGACCCAGTACTTC.

This sequence joins TRBV21-1 and TRBJ2-1; TRBD2 is the table's D call, not checked against the DNA. TRBV21-1 represents a pseudogene. This CDR3 contains 15 residues. The CDR3 nucleotides are TGTGCCATCCCGGGACTAGCGGGAGTAAGGAATGAGCAGTTCTTC. It yields the protein CAIPGLAGVRNEQFF.